This entry features one TCR beta chain sequence. The antigen remains unidentified. The assay was immunoSEQ multiplex PCR, and TCRdb's table has in-frame clones only and misses some. Here the sample spans about 95,000 clones, about 89% being singletons. The source of the sample is a study of T cell responses to AZD1222 COVID-19 vaccine. Background on the study: Pooled in the analysis were second doses at about 4 or about 12 weeks.

This CDR3 is built from 15 residues. The V end was cut by 1 base, the J end by 0 bases, with 7 bases between. CDR1 and CDR2 (germline): SGHRS, YFSETQ. Points from the study as a whole: Repertoires were collected only later (after the peak T cell response had occurred). White British ancestry dominated among donors, who included more females, and clonal diversity was possibly underestimated.

This chain connects TRBV5-1 to TRBJ2-2; D might be TRBD2 (5 bases). The sequencing here drew on peripheral blood, taken on day 0 of AZD1222 vaccination. The TCR sequence derives from an adult in good health. The CDR3 loop reads CASSLKGANTGELFF. CDR3 sequence (DNA): TGCGCCAGCAGCTTGAAGGGAGCGAACACCGGGGAGCTGTTTTTT.